The 13 T cell receptor beta chains reported below all come from one sample, sequenced in a study of shared clonotypes between healthy human individuals. TCRdb's copy holds only in-frame clones and misses some; the assay was immunoSEQ multiplex PCR. The data contain millions of clones, about 92% of them singletons. Naive CD8 isolation took CD45RO-negative cells positively selected for CCR7 and excluded terminally differentiated effector memory CD45RA+ cells. The sample taken for sequencing was naive CD8+ T cells from PBMCs. These receptor sequences come from a man aged 18 to 35 in good health. Some clones in this sample may be carry-over from other donors' samples.

V and J are TRBV7-9 and TRBJ1-2; D is ambiguous. The CDR3 spans 16 residues. V was trimmed by 1 base and J by 0 bases, leaving 12 bases between them. Per germline, CDR1 SEHNR and CDR2 FQNEAQ (reference sequence). For the CDR3, the DNA is TGTGCCAGCAGCTTAGTGGGGAAGGGAGCTAACTATGGCTACACCTTC. Protein sequence: CASSLVGKGANYGYTF. Drawing the rest from reference TRBV7-9 and TRBJ1-2, the complete variable domain is DTGVSQNPRHKITKRGQNVTFRCDPISEHNRLYWYRQTLGQGPEFLTYFQNEAQLEKSRLLSDRFSAERPKGSFSTLEIQRTEQGDSAMYLCASSLVGKGANYGYTFGSGTRLTVV.

Comment on this clone: Other nucleotide sequences in the sample specify the same CDR3. The rearrangement links TRBV28 to TRBJ2-7, with 8 bases identical to TRBD1. V was pared by 6 bases and J by 1 base, with 5 bases of the junction left unmatched. CDR1 MDHEN and CDR2 SYDVKM come from the germline V gene. The CDR3 loop spans 14 amino acids. The CDR3 protein is CASSSTGGSYEQYF. CDR3 nucleotide sequence: TGTGCCAGCAGCTCAACAGGGGGATCCTACGAGCAGTACTTC.

The rearrangement uses TRBV28 and TRBJ2-7, with 8 positions matching TRBD2. Germline values: CDR1 MDHEN, CDR2 SYDVKM. The V and J ends lost 6 bases and 12 bases, in that order; junction bases with no gene match: 16. The CDR3 is 14 residues long. CDR3 protein: CASRSSGSNIGRYF. Written as DNA, the CDR3 is TGTGCCAGCAGATCAAGCGGGAGTAATATTGGTCGGTACTTC.

CDR3 sequence reads: CASSRQTSSYEQYF. The CDR3 DNA reads as TGTGCCAGCAGCCGACAAACGAGCTCCTACGAGCAGTACTTC. This chain links TRBV7-6 with TRBJ2-7; no clear D. The CDR3 has 14 residues. Trimming removed 5 bases at V and 0 bases at J, with 11 bases between. The germline gives CDR1 SGHVS, CDR2 FNYEAQ. Supplemented by reference TRBV7-6 and TRBJ2-7, the full variable domain reads GAGVSQSPRYKVTKRGQDVALRCDPISGHVSLYWYRQALGQGPEFLTYFNYEAQQDKSGLPNDRFSAERPEGSISTLTIQRTEQRDSAMYRCASSRQTSSYEQYFGPGTRLTVT.

V and J are TRBV5-1 and TRBJ2-3, with D perhaps TRBD2 (6 bases). Trimming shortened V by 3 bases and J by 1 base, and 15 bases separated the two germline ends. CDR1 is SGHRS, CDR2 YFSETQ, per germline. The CDR3 is 16 amino acids. The CDR3: CASSSREVWGTDTQYF. CDR3 coding DNA: TGCGCCAGCAGCTCCAGGGAGGTCTGGGGCACAGATACGCAGTATTTT.

The V call is TRBV6-8, the J call TRBJ1-5, with 7 bases lining up with TRBD1. CDR3 length: 15 residues. CDR1 is MNHGY and CDR2 is SAAAGT in the germline V gene. V lost 8 bases to trimming and J lost 0 bases; unmatched junction nucleotides: 7. In DNA form, the CDR3 reads TGTGCCAGCGTATACGGGACAGATAGCAATCAGCCCCAGCATTTT. Translating gives CASVYGTDSNQPQHF.

This clone was recorded once. The chain carries TRBV27 and TRBJ2-1, with TRBD2 matching 7 bases. The germline CDR1 and CDR2 sequences are MNHEY and SMNVEV (reference sequence). V was pared by 6 bases and J by 4 bases, with 9 bases of the junction left unmatched. This CDR3 contains 15 residues. The chain's CDR3 is CASSSWGREYNEQFF. The CDR3 region has the DNA TGTGCCAGCAGCTCCTGGGGGAGGGAATACAATGAGCAGTTCTTC.

The chain employs TRBV28 and TRBJ2-5; 7 positions agree with TRBD1. The CDR3 covers 15 residues. Unmatched junction bases numbered 6, after V lost 3 bases and J lost 2 bases. Germline V CDR1 and CDR2: MDHEN, SYDVKM. CDR3 protein: CASSFLRDRQETQYF. The CDR3, as DNA: TGTGCCAGCAGTTTTCTCCGGGACAGACAAGAGACCCAGTACTTC.

A word on this clone: This likely comes from a read error, as the CDR3 has no conserved phenylalanine or tryptophan at its end. The gene calls are TRBV28 and TRBJ1-5; 8 bases align to TRBD1. The CDR3 has 14 residues. The V and J ends lost 6 bases and 5 bases, in that order; junction bases with no gene match: 6. CDR1 MDHEN and CDR2 SYDVKM come from the germline V gene. The CDR3 region is CASSLRQGHQPQHL. CDR3 nucleotide sequence: TGTGCCAGCAGCCTCAGACAGGGGCATCAGCCCCAGCATCTT.

V usage is TRBV9 and J usage is TRBJ1-1, with D possibly being TRBD1 (5 bases). The CDR3 consists of 15 residues. Trimming stripped 4 bases from V and 1 base from J, with 14 bases between. Germline assignment: CDR1 SGDLS and CDR2 YYNGEE. The chain's CDR3 is CASSPHPGTNTEAFF. Here the CDR3 DNA reads TGTGCCAGCAGCCCCCATCCGGGGACGAACACTGAAGCTTTCTTT.

Comment on this clone: Other DNA variants within this sample encode the same CDR3. V and J are TRBV27 and TRBJ2-7, with TRBD1 identical over 7 bases. CDR1 and CDR2 (germline): MNHEY, SMNVEV (reference sequence). With V trimmed by 5 bases and J by 3 bases, 7 bases remained unmatched. The CDR3 totals 14 residues. In nucleotides, the CDR3 is TGTGCCAGCAGTCTCCGGACAGGCAGCTACGAGCAGTACTTC. Amino acids: CASSLRTGSYEQYF.

V gene TRBV6-5 combines with J gene TRBJ2-7; 10 nucleotides agree with TRBD1. This CDR3 has 15 residues. Germline V lookup: CDR1 MNHEY, CDR2 SVGAGI. After removal of 0 bases from V and 4 bases from J, the junction contained 3 bases not matched to a gene. The CDR3 bases are TGTGCCAGCAGTTACTCGACGGGACAGGGGTACGAGCAGTACTTC. Residues: CASSYSTGQGYEQYF.

The genes are TRBV5-4 and TRBJ2-7; maybe TRBD2 (5 bases). Germline V gene data show CDR1 as SGHNT and CDR2 as YYREEE (reference sequence). The CDR3 runs to 13 residues. Trimming shortened V by 3 bases and J by 3 bases, and 10 bases separated the two germline ends. CDR3 DNA: TGTGCCAGCAGCTCCCCGGGGAGCTACGAGCAGTACTTC. Amino acids: CASSSPGSYEQYF.